This TCR beta chain emerged from a study of blood T cell repertoires in COVID-19. Study summary: From T cells, B-cell-depleted T cells, or PBMCs came the material, which was cDNA or gDNA.

Study processing details: Amplified reference gene primers provided the basis for estimating nucleated cell counts. Measured with immunoSEQ multiplex PCR; TCRdb has only the in-frame clones, and not every one. D and trimming were read from the DNA, whereas the V and J calls and clone size are those reported in that table. Of around 130,000 clones listed, roughly 84% are singletons. V was pared by 1 base and J by 6 bases, with 12 bases between. The CDR3 runs to 14 residues. CDR1 is SGHAT, CDR2 FQNNGV, per germline. The sequenced material came from peripheral blood. This TCR was recovered from a woman of 80 years or more with acute or convalescent COVID-19. The chain links TRBV11-2 to TRBJ1-1; D is ambiguous. The CDR3 is CASSLVGEGPEAFF. CDR3 sequence (DNA): TGTGCCAGCAGCTTAGTTGGCGAGGGTCCTGAAGCTTTCTTT. Complete variable domain (other parts from reference TRBV11-2 and TRBJ1-1): EAGVAQSPRYKIIEKRQSVAFWCNPISGHATLYWYQQILGQGPKLLIQFQNNGVVDDSQLPKDRFSAERLKGVDSTLKIQPAKLEDSAVYLCASSLVGEGPEAFFGQGTRLTVV.